This TCR beta chain was sequenced during a study of T cell responses to AZD1222 COVID-19 vaccine. Study outcomes and limitations: The study sampled repertoires only after the peak T cell response. Donors in the cohort were predominantly white British and more often female, and clonal diversity was possibly underestimated.

Pooled in the analysis were second doses at about 4 or about 12 weeks. This table comes from immunoSEQ multiplex PCR, and its TCRdb copy is limited to in-frame clones, with some not included. The sample lists tens of thousands of clones, about 83% occurring once. This clone appeared a few times. The target antigen is unknown. The CDR3 consists of 15 residues. V lost 4 bases to trimming and J lost 1 base, with 13 bases between them. The germline CDR1 and CDR2 sequences are SGHRS and YFSETQ. This chain joins TRBV5-1 and TRBJ2-3, with a possible D match to TRBD1 (5 bases). The clonotype originates from an adult who received the AZD1222 COVID-19 vaccine. Material: peripheral blood, obtained 28 days after the second AZD1222 dose. The CDR3 DNA follows: TGCGCCAGCAGCCGAGGCAGGGTAGGCACAGATACGCAGTATTTT. Translation gives CASSRGRVGTDTQYF. Drawing the rest from reference TRBV5-1 and TRBJ2-3, the complete variable domain is KAGVTQTPRYLIKTRGQQVTLSCSPISGHRSVSWYQQTPGQGLQFLFEYFSETQRNKGNFPGRFSGRQFSNSRSEMNVSTLELGDSALYLCASSRGRVGTDTQYFGPGTRLTVL.